This TCR beta chain derives from a study of blood T cell repertoires in COVID-19. Study-level information: COVID-19 samples, acute and convalescent, were from the United States, Italy and Spain.

Sequenced by immunoSEQ multiplex PCR; TCRdb stores in-frame clones only, minus some. The sample comprises about 260,000 clones, 90% of which are singletons, and approximately 4% rests with the top ten. Clinical histories supplied by participants themselves formed the basis of cohort assignment. This CDR3 is 15 amino acids long. V was clipped by 2 bases and J by 7 bases; unmatched bases: 7. Germline CDR1 reads GTSNPN; CDR2 reads SVGIG (reference sequence). The specimen was PBMCs or T cells enriched from blood (not recorded which). This receptor was identified in a woman in her twenties or thirties with acute COVID-19. This chain connects TRBV30 to TRBJ2-2, with TRBD2 identical over 10 bases. CDR3 DNA: TGTGCCTGGAGTCCAAGCGGGAGGGATAGCGGGGAGCTGTTTTTT. Amino acids: CAWSPSGRDSGELFF.